This record covers a single T cell receptor (beta chain). Germline loops: CDR1 KGHSH, CDR2 LQKENI. The V gene end was trimmed by 0 bases and the J gene end by 6 bases; junction bases not matched to a gene: 12. The CDR3 has 18 amino acids. The data were taken from a study of T cell responses to AZD1222 COVID-19 vaccine. Data came from immunoSEQ multiplex PCR; TCRdb stores just in-frame clones and leaves some out. The table records 110,000 to 150,000 clones, approximately 90% of them present only once. V gene TRBV18 combines with J gene TRBJ2-3; TRBD2 aligns across 10 bases. Specimen: peripheral blood, collected 28 days after the second AZD1222 dose. This TCR was recovered from an adult who received the AZD1222 COVID-19 vaccine. This CDR3 reads CASSPPMGSGRPGDTQYF. Here the CDR3 DNA reads TGTGCCAGCTCACCACCGATGGGTAGCGGGAGGCCAGGGGATACGCAGTATTTT.